Listed below are T cell receptor beta chains from one sample, sequenced in a study of memory CD4+ T cells and cytomegalovirus serostatus. Data came from immunoSEQ multiplex PCR; TCRdb stores just in-frame clones and leaves some out. Here the sample spans 40,000 to 50,000 clones, roughly 72% being singletons. The source material was memory CD4+ T cells from blood. These receptors originate from an adult in good health and CMV-seropositive. Each CDR3 is given with its conserved first and last residue. The D gene is left open where the match is weak. The listing skips clone size in some rows; elsewhere it reads once, few, many or a size class.

>TRBV4-2|-|TRBD2|TRBJ2-5
TGTGCCAGCAGCCAAGGTAGCGGGGGGGCAGAGACCCAGTACTTC
CASSQGSGGAETQYF
>TRBV9|-|-|TRBJ1-5
TGTGCCAGCAGCCGCCAAGGGGGGTCAGCTAATCAGCCCCAGCATTTT
CASSRQGGSANQPQHF
>TRBV19|once|-|TRBJ1-1
TGTGCCAGTAGTGTGACAGGGAACACTGAAGCTTTCTTT
CASSVTGNTEAFF
>TRBV19|-|-|TRBJ1-5
TGTGCCAGTTCTCACAGGGACGATCAGCCCCAGCATTTT
CASSHRDDQPQHF
>TRBV29-1|-|-|TRBJ2-5
TGCAGCGTTGGAGGTAGCAGCCAAGAGACCCAGTACTTC
CSVGGSSQETQYF
>TRBV7-8|-|TRBD2|TRBJ2-7
TGTGCCAGCAGCTTAGTCTCCCGGCTAGCGGGGTCCTACGAGCAGTACTTC
CASSLVSRLAGSYEQYF
>TRBV10-3|-|-|TRBJ1-1
TGTGCCATCAGTCAATCGACAGGGAACACTGAAGCTTTCTTT
CAISQSTGNTEAFF
>TRBV19|once|TRBD1|TRBJ2-3
TGTGCCAGTAGTAAAGGGACAGGGGGAGGAACAGATACGCAGTATTTT
CASSKGTGGGTDTQYF
>TRBV10-1|-|TRBD1|TRBJ1-1
TGCGCCAGCAGTGTGGGGAATCGGGACAGTCGGACTGAAGCTTTCTTT
CASSVGNRDSRTEAFF
>TRBV19|medium-sized|TRBD1|TRBJ1-5
TGTGCCATTAGGAAGGGGGCTATTAATGGCAATCAGCCCCAGCATTTT
CAIRKGAINGNQPQHF
>TRBV5-6|-|TRBD1|TRBJ2-7
TGTGCCAGCAGCCTCTATGGGACAGGGGAGGACTACGAGCAGTACTTC
CASSLYGTGEDYEQYF
>TRBV7-8|-|TRBD1|TRBJ1-5
TGTGCCAGCAGTCGCGACAGGGCGAGTCAGCCCCAGCATTTT
CASSRDRASQPQHF
>TRBV7-2|-|-|TRBJ2-7
TGTGCCAGCAGCTTAATCCAAACCTACGAGCAGTACTTC
CASSLIQTYEQYF
>TRBV7-2|-|TRBD2|TRBJ2-7
TGTGCCAGCAGCTTTCTAGCGGGGGATGACGAGCAGTACTTC
CASSFLAGDDEQYF
>TRBV7-2|-|-|TRBJ1-2
TGTGCCAGCAGCTTGACGAGCTATGGCTACACCTTC
CASSLTSYGYTF
>TRBV9|-|-|TRBJ2-4
TGTGCCAGCAGCGTAGAGGATGGGGGGAAAAACATTCAGTACTTC
CASSVEDGGKNIQYF
>TRBV5-4|-|TRBD1|TRBJ2-3
TGTGCCAGCAGCGATACAGGGGGTCCAGATACGCAGTATTTT
CASSDTGGPDTQYF
>TRBV11-2|-|-|TRBJ2-1
TGTGCCAGCAGGCCCGCTAGCTTTGAGCAGTTCTTC
CASRPASFEQFF
>TRBV12-1|-|-|TRBJ2-3
TGTGCCACACTCAGCAGAGAGGGAAATACGCAGTATTTT
CATLSREGNTQYF
>TRBV7-6|-|-|TRBJ2-3
TGTGCCAGCAGCTCCAACTGGGGAGATACGCAGTATTTT
CASSSNWGDTQYF
>TRBV29-1|-|-|TRBJ1-4
TGCAGCGTTGTCATCAGCCCTAATGAAAAACTGTTTTTT
CSVVISPNEKLFF
>TRBV6-1|-|-|TRBJ2-3
TGTGCCAGCAGGGGGACCACAGATACGCAGTATTTT
CASRGTTDTQYF
>TRBV5-4|few|-|TRBJ2-1
TGTGCCAGCAGTCACGAGCCGGTCTACAATGAGCAGTTCTTC
CASSHEPVYNEQFF
>TRBV5-4|-|TRBD1|TRBJ2-1
TGTGCCAGCAGCTTTGGACAGGGGTACAATGAGCAGTTCTTC
CASSFGQGYNEQFF
>TRBV28|-|-|TRBJ2-2
TGTGCCAGCAGTTTGTCGGGGGCGCGGACCGGGGAGCTGTTTTTT
CASSLSGARTGELFF
>TRBV6-5|-|TRBD1|TRBJ2-5
TGTGCCAGCAGTGGACAGGGGAATTGGGAGACCCAGTACTTC
CASSGQGNWETQYF
>TRBV10-3|-|TRBD2|TRBJ2-1
TGTGCCATCAGTGAGTCGACGGGGGGTGGGCAATACAATGAGCAGTTCTTC
CAISESTGGGQYNEQFF
>TRBV7-9|-|TRBD1|TRBJ2-3
TGTGCCGCGGACAGGGAAAGCACAGATACGCAGTATTTT
CAADRESTDTQYF
>TRBV5-1|-|-|TRBJ2-2
TGCGCCAGCAGCTCCAGGGAAACGGCGGGGAACACCGGGGAGCTGTTTTTT
CASSSRETAGNTGELFF
>TRBV25-1|-|-|TRBJ2-5
TGTGCCAGCAGTGAAGAAGTAGAGATCCAGACCCAGTACTTC
CASSEEVEIQTQYF
>TRBV18|-|TRBD1|TRBJ1-2
TGTGCCAGCTCACCCGGACAGGGGCCTACTTACTATGGCTACACCTTC
CASSPGQGPTYYGYTF
>TRBV7-3|few|-|TRBJ2-7
TGTGCCAGCAGCTTAATCTGGGGGAATGAGCAGTACTTC
CASSLIWGNEQYF